The 4 T cell receptor beta chains presented below share a single source sample, sequenced in a study of CD8 T cells in ankylosing spondylitis. Each CDR3 protein is one row after TCRdb ran MiXCR on the 5' RACE reads. The sample contains approximately 340,000 distinct CDR3 sequences, over 12% of which appear only once. Sequencing was carried out using blood, either unsorted or a sorted T cell fraction (not recorded which). These TCRs come from a male donor with ankylosing spondylitis or in good health (not recorded which).

The rearrangement uses TRBV6-1 and TRBJ1-2; D gene unclear. The CDR3 loop spans 12 amino acids. Looked up from germline, CDR1 is MNHNS and CDR2 is SASEGT. Trimming left V 9 bases short and J 6 bases short, with 14 bases between. The CDR3 sequence: CASGEGHNGYTF. DNA for the CDR3: TGTGCCAGTGGGGAAGGCCATAATGGCTACACCTTC.

This clonotype was seen a few times. The genes are TRBV5-1 and TRBJ2-6; D is undetermined. Germline V gene data show CDR1 as SGHRS and CDR2 as YFSETQ. The CDR3 spans 17 residues. The V and J ends lost 2 bases and 0 bases respectively, with 12 bases between them. The CDR3 reads CASSFQRLSSGANVLTF. Written as DNA, the CDR3 is TGCGCCAGCAGCTTCCAGAGGCTTAGCTCTGGGGCCAACGTCCTGACTTTC.

There are a few counts of this clonotype. The chain has TRBV20-1 and TRBJ1-5, with TRBD1 matching 9 bases. Germline V CDR1 and CDR2: DFQATT, SNEGSKA (reference sequence). V lost 6 bases to trimming and J lost 1 base; unmatched junction nucleotides: 10. The CDR3 consists of 16 residues. The CDR3 DNA reads TGCAGTGCACCCGACAGGGGGAGGGGGAGCAATCAGCCCCAGCATTTT. It specifies CSAPDRGRGSNQPQHF.

This clonotype has only a few counts. The gene calls are TRBV20-1 and TRBJ2-1; 11 nucleotides match TRBD2. V trimming: 2 bases; J trimming: 6 bases; junction bases outside the gene matches: 9. The CDR3 loop spans 16 amino acids. CDR1 and CDR2 (germline): DFQATT, SNEGSKA (reference sequence). The CDR3, as DNA: TGCAGTGCTAGACTTTTAGCGGGAGGGCCGGTCAATGAGCAGTTCTTC. Translating gives CSARLLAGGPVNEQFF.